Presented here are 30 T cell receptor beta chains from one specimen sequenced in a study of blood T cell repertoires in COVID-19. TCRdb's table, derived via immunoSEQ multiplex PCR, lists solely in-frame clones and lacks some. The sample lists roughly 330,000 clones, approximately 90% occurring once. Sequencing input: peripheral blood. These receptors originate from a man younger than 40 with COVID-19, enrolled during active disease.

The CDR3 spells CASSRSGGADTGELFF. The CDR3 region has the DNA TGTGCCAGTAGTAGGTCAGGGGGCGCGGACACCGGGGAGCTGTTTTTT. The J gene is TRBJ2-2, the V gene TRBV19, with 8 positions matching TRBD1. After removal of 4 bases from V and 3 bases from J, the junction contained 7 bases not matched to a gene. The CDR3 loop spans 16 amino acids. Germline assignment: CDR1 LNHDA and CDR2 SQIVND (reference sequence). Looking up the rest from reference TRBV19 and TRBJ2-2 gives the full variable domain: DGGITQSPKYLFRKEGQNVTLSCEQNLNHDAMYWYRQDPGQGLRLIYYSQIVNDFQKGDIAEGYSVSREKKESFPLTVTSAQKNPTAFYLCASSRSGGADTGELFFGEGSRLTVL.

This chain joins TRBV4-1 and TRBJ2-1, with a weak D call TRBD2 (6 bases). CDR3 size: 15 residues. The germline V gene has CDR1 MGHRA and CDR2 YSYEKL. V shed 0 bases and J shed 8 bases, with 14 bases lying between them. The CDR3 DNA reads as TGCGCCAGCAGCCAAGAGGAGCGGGTGTCAGATGAGCAGTTCTTC. It encodes CASSQEERVSDEQFF.

This chain's CDR3 is CASSVYVQANNEQFF. For the CDR3, the DNA is TGTGCCAGCAGCGTATACGTTCAGGCTAACAATGAGCAGTTCTTC. This chain connects TRBV9 to TRBJ2-1; D call uncertain. CDR1 and CDR2 (germline): SGDLS, YYNGEE. The CDR3 is made up of 15 amino acids. Trimming left V 1 base short and J 5 bases short, with 13 bases between.

The chain couples TRBV5-1 to TRBJ1-1, with D maybe TRBD1 (6 bases). Trimming pared 2 bases from V and 3 bases from J, leaving 14 bases between. Germline V gives CDR1 SGHRS, CDR2 YFSETQ. The CDR3 runs 15 residues. The CDR3 sequence: CASSFQQGLDTEAFF. DNA for the CDR3: TGCGCCAGCAGCTTCCAACAGGGTCTCGACACTGAAGCTTTCTTT.

The chain couples TRBV4-1 to TRBJ1-1; tentative D call: TRBD1 (5 bases). Germline-derived CDR1 and CDR2 are MGHRA and YSYEKL. This CDR3 region has 16 residues. Trimming took 0 bases from V and 4 from J, leaving 15 bases between them. CDR3 protein: CASSQDGQRRGTEAFF. The DNA for the CDR3 is TGCGCCAGCAGCCAAGATGGCCAGAGGAGGGGCACTGAAGCTTTCTTT.

The CDR3 DNA is TGTGCCAGCAGCTGGGGCGACAGGTCCTACGAGCAGTACTTC. Translation: CASSWGDRSYEQYF. The chain is built from TRBV7-8 and TRBJ2-7, with a weak D call TRBD1 (6 bases). CDR1 and CDR2 from the germline V gene are SGHVS and FQNEAQ. The germline V and J ends were trimmed by 4 bases and 1 base, with 11 bases remaining between them. The CDR3 totals 14 residues.

This chain uses TRBV18 with TRBJ2-7; D is uncertain. There are 12 residues in the CDR3. Germline CDR1 and CDR2: KGHSH and LQKENI. V lost 2 bases to trimming and J lost 4 bases, with 6 bases between them. The CDR3 sequence is CASSPGRYEQYF. In DNA, the CDR3 is TGTGCCAGCTCACCAGGTCGGTACGAGCAGTACTTC. Looking up the rest from reference TRBV18 and TRBJ2-7 gives the full variable domain: NAGVMQNPRHLVRRRGQEARLRCSPMKGHSHVYWYRQLPEEGLKFMVYLQKENIIDESGMPKERFSAEFPKEGPSILRIQQVVRGDSAAYFCASSPGRYEQYFGPGTRLTVT.

This CDR3 reads CATRAPPGELFF. CDR3 in DNA: TGTGCCACCAGGGCCCCCCCCGGGGAGCTGTTTTTT. The chain couples TRBV24-1 to TRBJ2-2; no firm D call. CDR1 is KGHDR and CDR2 is SFDVKD in the germline V gene. The CDR3 sequence is 12 residues long. V was cut by 7 bases and J by 6 bases, with 8 bases left in between.

This chain links TRBV6-5 with TRBJ1-6; D not resolved. The CDR3 has 16 amino acids. Looked up from germline, CDR1 is MNHEY and CDR2 is SVGAGI. Trimming took off 2 bases at V and 7 bases at J, with 15 bases between the two ends. CDR3 residues: CASSYEGRYRNSPLHF. CDR3 sequence (DNA): TGTGCCAGCAGTTACGAGGGCCGGTATAGGAATTCACCCCTCCACTTT.

V usage is TRBV10-3 and J usage is TRBJ2-1, with 7 bases that match TRBD1. Looked up from germline, CDR1 is ENHRY and CDR2 is SYGVKD. This CDR3 spans 14 amino acids. Losses at the gene ends were 11 bases for V and 9 bases for J; bases not matched to a gene: 16. The CDR3 spells CAASTPLGDSEQFF. The DNA for the CDR3 is TGTGCCGCCTCAACCCCGTTAGGGGACAGTGAGCAGTTCTTC.

This chain joins TRBV23-1 and TRBJ2-7; tentatively, D is TRBD1 (6 bases). TRBV23-1 is an ORF for which the function is uncertain. The V end was cut by 3 bases, the J end by 2 bases, with 14 bases between. There are 15 residues in the CDR3. This CDR3 is CASSQTPTGTYEQYF. The CDR3 DNA reads TGCGCCAGCAGTCAGACACCGACAGGTACCTACGAGCAGTACTTC.

The gene calls are TRBV5-1 and TRBJ2-7, with D perhaps matching TRBD2 (5 bases). CDR1 and CDR2 from the germline V gene are SGHRS and YFSETQ. This CDR3 has 13 amino acids. The V gene lost 3 bases and the J gene lost 2 bases, with 9 bases spanning the gap. CDR3 region: CASSSRRAYEQYF. CDR3 coding DNA: TGCGCCAGCAGCTCAAGGCGGGCCTACGAGCAGTACTTC.

This chain joins TRBV5-1 and TRBJ2-1, with TRBD2 identical over 10 bases. This CDR3 spans 13 amino acids. CDR1 SGHRS and CDR2 YFSETQ come from the germline V gene. The junction had 0 bases not matched to a gene; V was cut back by 6 bases and J by 3 bases. This CDR3 is CASKRGGYNEQFF. CDR3 coding DNA: TGCGCCAGCAAGCGGGGGGGCTACAATGAGCAGTTCTTC.

The CDR3 sequence is CASSFSSATDTQYF. The CDR3 nucleotides are TGTGCCAGCAGTTTTTCCAGTGCCACAGATACGCAGTATTTT. The chain joins TRBV27 to TRBJ2-3; D not certain. This CDR3 contains 14 residues. Germline CDR1 reads MNHEY; CDR2 reads SMNVEV (reference sequence). V lost 3 bases to trimming and J lost 2 bases, with 9 bases between them.

The chain recombines TRBV27 with TRBJ1-2, with 7 bases that match TRBD1. Germline loops: CDR1 MNHEY, CDR2 SMNVEV (reference sequence). The junction had 5 bases not matched to a gene; V was cut back by 0 bases and J by 7 bases. This CDR3 is built from 14 residues. The DNA of the CDR3 is TGTGCCAGCAGTTTATCAGGGGGCGCGGGTGGCTACACCTTC. As protein: CASSLSGGAGGYTF.

The genes are TRBV2 and TRBJ2-1; D may be TRBD1 (5 bases). The CDR3 is made up of 14 amino acids. Germline assignment: CDR1 SNHLY and CDR2 FYNNEI. Trimming removed 4 bases at V and 4 bases at J, with 11 bases between. The CDR3 loop reads CASSARQTYNEQFF. The CDR3 DNA sequence: TGTGCCAGCAGTGCTCGACAGACGTACAATGAGCAGTTCTTC.

The gene calls are TRBV18 and TRBJ2-7, with a possible D match to TRBD2 (6 bases). CDR1 and CDR2 (germline): KGHSH, LQKENI. The V gene lost 2 bases and the J gene lost 3 bases, with 14 bases spanning the gap. This CDR3 spans 15 amino acids. The CDR3 region is CASSPGRFSVYEQYF. DNA of the CDR3: TGTGCCAGCTCACCAGGGAGGTTTAGTGTCTACGAGCAGTACTTC.

In this sample, this clone turned up once. This chain links TRBV27 with TRBJ2-3, with D unclear. The CDR3 is made up of 14 amino acids. The germline V and J ends were trimmed by 7 bases and 2 bases, with 13 bases remaining between them. From germline, CDR1 is MNHEY and CDR2 SMNVEV (reference sequence). The CDR3 region is CASNRAQSTDTQYF. The CDR3 nucleotides are TGTGCCAGCAATCGTGCACAGTCCACAGATACGCAGTATTTT.

The V gene is TRBV29-1, the J gene TRBJ1-4, with TRBD1 identical over 7 bases. V trimming: 4 bases; J trimming: 3 bases; junction bases outside the gene matches: 5. CDR3 length: 14 residues. CDR1 and CDR2 from the germline V gene are SQVTM and ANQGSEA. The CDR3 DNA reads TGCAGCGTTGCAGAACAGGGGTCTAATGAAAAACTGTTTTTT. Translating it yields CSVAEQGSNEKLFF. The full variable domain, with the rest looked up from reference TRBV29-1 and TRBJ1-4, is SAVISQKPSRDICQRGTSLTIQCQVDSQVTMMFWYRQQPGQSLTLIATANQGSEATYESGFVIDKFPISRPNLTFSTLTVSNMSPEDSSIYLCSVAEQGSNEKLFFGSGTQLSVL.

The rearrangement joins TRBV11-2 to TRBJ1-2; D gene uncertain. The CDR3 loop spans 14 amino acids. Trimming cost V 5 bases and J 2 bases, with 12 bases left between them. In germline, CDR1 is SGHAT, CDR2 FQNNGV. CDR3 region: CASSPFSENYGYTF. CDR3 bases: TGTGCCAGCAGCCCCTTTTCAGAAAACTATGGCTACACCTTC.

The chain joins TRBV5-4 to TRBJ1-1, with a possible D match to TRBD1 (6 bases). Germline V lookup: CDR1 SGHNT, CDR2 YYREEE (reference sequence). Trimming took 2 bases from V and 5 from J, leaving 13 bases between them. The CDR3 runs to 14 residues. CDR3 nucleotides: TGTGCCAGCAGCTTAATTCAGGGGAAAACTGAAGCTTTCTTT. Translated: CASSLIQGKTEAFF.

The rearrangement joins TRBV2 to TRBJ2-4, with 8 bases lining up with TRBD2. Looked up from germline, CDR1 is SNHLY and CDR2 is FYNNEI. This CDR3 region has 15 residues. V lost 6 bases to trimming and J lost 3 bases; unmatched junction nucleotides: 7. CDR3 in amino acids: CASREREFDKNIQYF. As DNA, the CDR3 is TGTGCCAGCAGGGAGCGGGAGTTCGACAAAAACATTCAGTACTTC.

The J gene is TRBJ1-2, the V gene TRBV3-1 (or the pseudogene TRBV3-2); D unclear. CDR1 is LGHDT, CDR2 YNNKEL, per germline (reference sequence). Trimming took 1 base from V and 6 from J, leaving 15 bases between them. The CDR3 is 15 residues long. CDR3 residues: CASSQVVTGTNGYTF. The CDR3 DNA reads as TGTGCCAGCAGCCAAGTTGTGACCGGCACTAATGGCTACACCTTC.

The rearrangement uses TRBV24-1 and TRBJ1-4, with 8 bases aligning to TRBD1. The germline V gene has CDR1 KGHDR and CDR2 SFDVKD. V lost 5 bases to trimming and J lost 7 bases; unmatched junction nucleotides: 8. The CDR3 is 15 residues long. The CDR3 spells CATSGDSGGIEKLFF. The CDR3 bases are TGTGCCACCAGTGGCGATTCAGGGGGCATTGAAAAACTGTTTTTT.

The rearrangement uses TRBV4-2 and TRBJ2-2, with D perhaps matching TRBD2 (5 bases). Trimming removed 9 bases at V and 7 bases at J, with 24 bases between. In germline, CDR1 is LGHNA, CDR2 YNFKEQ. CDR3 length: 16 amino acids. CDR3: CASKGSAGPVVGELFF. The CDR3 nucleotides read TGTGCCAGTAAAGGGAGTGCAGGTCCGGTAGTCGGGGAGCTGTTTTTT.

The V call is TRBV5-4, the J call TRBJ1-2, with D unresolved. CDR3 length: 15 amino acids. V was shortened by 1 base and J by 4 bases, with 14 bases between the two germline ends. Per the germline V gene, CDR1 is SGHNT and CDR2 is YYREEE (reference sequence). CDR3 DNA sequence: TGTGCCAGCAGCTTGATGCGGCAGCTAGGCTATGGCTACACCTTC. Residues: CASSLMRQLGYGYTF.

The rearrangement uses TRBV2 and TRBJ2-5; the D gene is possibly TRBD2 (5 bases). CDR3 length: 11 amino acids. The V and J ends lost 7 bases and 6 bases respectively, with 9 bases between them. Germline values: CDR1 SNHLY, CDR2 FYNNEI. This CDR3 reads CASTGEKTQYF. The CDR3 bases are TGTGCCAGCACCGGGGAGAAGACCCAGTACTTC. Variable domain in full (rest from reference TRBV2 and TRBJ2-5): EPEVTQTPSHQVTQMGQEVILRCVPISNHLYFYWYRQILGQKVEFLVSFYNNEISEKSEIFDDQFSVERPDGSNFTLKIRSTKLEDSAMYFCASTGEKTQYFGPGTRLLVL.

This clone came up a few times. V is TRBV28 and J is TRBJ1-5; a possible D gene is TRBD1 (6 bases). The CDR3 contains 14 residues. The germline V and J ends were trimmed by 2 bases and 8 bases, with 13 bases remaining between them. Germline values: CDR1 MDHEN, CDR2 SYDVKM. CDR3 nucleotides: TGTGCCAGCAGTTTAGGGGGGGCGGGGAAGCCCCAGCATTTT. It yields the protein CASSLGGAGKPQHF.

CDR3 coding DNA: TGTGCCTGGGGAGGACCGGGACTAGCGGGAGAAACCATCCTCTACAATGAGCAGTTCTTC. Amino acid sequence: CAWGGPGLAGETILYNEQFF. The chain carries TRBV30 and TRBJ2-1, with 14 bases matching TRBD2. The V gene's germline CDR1 is GTSNPN and CDR2 SVGIG (reference sequence). The junction had 18 bases not matched to a gene; V was cut back by 5 bases and J by 3 bases. The CDR3 sequence is 20 residues long. The full variable domain, rest sourced from reference TRBV30 and TRBJ2-1, is SQTIHQWPATLVQPVGSPLSLECTVEGTSNPNLYWYRQAAGRGLQLLFYSVGIGQISSEVPQNLSASRPQDRQFILSSKKLLLSDSGFYLCAWGGPGLAGETILYNEQFFGPGTRLTVL.

This clone was detected only once. The chain recombines TRBV7-9 with TRBJ1-6; 10 nucleotides align to TRBD1. Trimming took 8 bases from V and 8 from J; bases not matched to a gene: 9. CDR1 is SEHNR and CDR2 is FQNEAQ in the germline V gene (reference sequence). The CDR3 has 15 amino acids. CDR3 bases: TGTGCCAGCGGATCCCGAGGACAGGGGGATTCACCCCTCCACTTT. It codes for CASGSRGQGDSPLHF.